The T cell receptor beta chain described here comes from a study of shared clonotypes between healthy human individuals. V lost 0 bases and J lost 3, with 2 bases in between. The CDR3 is made up of 12 amino acids. CDR1 is SGDLS, CDR2 YYNGEE, per germline. Turning to this clone: Other DNA sequences within the sample encode an identical CDR3.

Clones were sequenced by immunoSEQ multiplex PCR, and TCRdb holds only the in-frame ones, with some missing. This table has millions of clones, over 90% appearing once. The material sequenced was naive CD4+ T cells from PBMCs. Subset described: CD45RA+ positively selected. The sequence came from a man between 18 and 35 years old in good health. Some clones in this sample may be carry-over from other donors' samples. This chain links TRBV9 with TRBJ2-3, with D hard to call. The CDR3 DNA follows: TGTGCCAGCAGCGTAGCAACAGATACGCAGTATTTT. Translating it yields CASSVATDTQYF.